The text below deals with one T cell receptor beta chain. Assay used: immunoSEQ multiplex PCR; TCRdb lists only in-frame clones, some missing. The repertoire holds around 370,000 clones, with 70% to 90% as singletons. In terms of age and location, participants ranged from roughly 18 to 100 years and lived in about two dozen US areas. This CDR3 has 14 residues. The germline V gene has CDR1 SNHLY and CDR2 FYNNEI. The V gene end was trimmed by 6 bases and the J gene end by 2 bases; junction bases not matched to a gene: 5. The entry originates in a study of blood T cell repertoires in COVID-19. Study overall: T cells, B-cell-depleted T cells, or PBMCs provided the cDNA or gDNA that served as material.

The sample consisted of PBMCs or T cells enriched from blood (not recorded which). The sequence was collected from a woman aged 18-35 years who had recovered from COVID-19. The J gene is TRBJ2-3, the V gene TRBV2, with 7 bases that match TRBD1. The CDR3: CASSRDSSTDTQYF. The CDR3, as DNA: TGTGCCAGCAGCCGGGACAGCTCCACAGATACGCAGTATTTT.